The rows below give T cell receptor beta chains drawn from one sample of a study of blood T cell repertoires in COVID-19. Using immunoSEQ multiplex PCR, the repertoire was profiled, and TCRdb retains in-frame clones only, with some absent. The sample includes 150,000 to 200,000 clones, roughly 86% of them seen just once. Sample: peripheral blood. The receptors stem from a man in his sixties or seventies with acute or convalescent COVID-19. Both conserved end residues are part of each CDR3. D genes are given only for firm matches. Not every row has a clone size; where given, it reads once, few, many or a size class.

abundance: once
j_gene: TRBJ2-4
d_gene: TRBD2
v_gene: TRBV19
CDR3aa: CASSIELAGVAYF
CDR3nt: TGTGCCAGTAGTATAGAACTAGCGGGGGTTGCGTACTTC

abundance: .
j_gene: TRBJ2-7
d_gene: TRBD1
v_gene: TRBV18
CDR3aa: CASSPRTGQLLYEQYF
CDR3nt: TGTGCCAGCTCACCTAGGACGGGACAGCTTTTATACGAGCAGTACTTC

abundance: .
j_gene: TRBJ1-1
d_gene: .
v_gene: TRBV5-5
CDR3aa: CASSRQVGAEAFF
CDR3nt: TGTGCCAGCAGCCGACAGGTAGGGGCTGAAGCTTTCTTT

abundance: .
j_gene: TRBJ2-3
d_gene: .
v_gene: TRBV3-1/TRBV3-2
CDR3aa: CASSDGSYTDTQYF
CDR3nt: TGTGCCAGCAGCGACGGGAGTTACACAGATACGCAGTATTTT

abundance: .
j_gene: TRBJ1-3
d_gene: .
v_gene: TRBV9
CDR3aa: CASSVYVSGNTIYF
CDR3nt: TGTGCCAGCAGCGTCTATGTCTCTGGAAACACCATATATTTT

abundance: .
j_gene: TRBJ2-7
d_gene: TRBD2
v_gene: TRBV18
CDR3aa: CASSGTRGSYEQYF
CDR3nt: TGTGCCAGCTCCGGGACTAGGGGATCCTACGAGCAGTACTTC

abundance: once
j_gene: TRBJ1-2
d_gene: .
v_gene: TRBV19
CDR3aa: CASSEGPHAGDYGYTF
CDR3nt: TGTGCCAGTAGTGAGGGGCCCCACGCGGGGGACTATGGCTACACCTTC

abundance: .
j_gene: TRBJ1-5
d_gene: .
v_gene: TRBV4-1
CDR3aa: CASSQQFQGRGNQPQHF
CDR3nt: TGCGCCAGCAGCCAACAGTTCCAGGGAAGGGGCAATCAGCCCCAGCATTTT

abundance: .
j_gene: TRBJ2-7
d_gene: .
v_gene: TRBV28
CDR3aa: CASSFTIYEQYF
CDR3nt: TGTGCCAGCAGTTTTACTATCTACGAGCAGTACTTC

abundance: .
j_gene: TRBJ1-4
d_gene: TRBD1
v_gene: TRBV6-5
CDR3aa: CASSYLRTGVPEKLFF
CDR3nt: TGTGCCAGCAGTTACTTGAGGACAGGGGTGCCTGAAAAACTGTTTTTT

abundance: .
j_gene: TRBJ2-6
d_gene: TRBD1
v_gene: TRBV6-5
CDR3aa: CASRQGAAGANVLTF
CDR3nt: TGTGCCAGTCGACAGGGGGCTGCTGGGGCCAACGTCCTGACTTTC

abundance: .
j_gene: TRBJ2-3
d_gene: .
v_gene: TRBV9
CDR3aa: CASSPIGQPVTDTQYF
CDR3nt: TGTGCCAGCAGCCCTATTGGACAGCCAGTCACAGATACGCAGTATTTT

abundance: .
j_gene: TRBJ2-7
d_gene: .
v_gene: TRBV6-5
CDR3aa: CASSLGQWGEQYF
CDR3nt: TGTGCCAGCAGTTTGGGGCAGTGGGGCGAGCAGTACTTC

abundance: few
j_gene: TRBJ1-1
d_gene: .
v_gene: TRBV5-1
CDR3aa: CASSLEQGVTEAFF
CDR3nt: TGCGCCAGCAGCTTGGAGCAAGGGGTGACTGAAGCTTTCTTT

abundance: .
j_gene: TRBJ2-3
d_gene: TRBD2
v_gene: TRBV11-2
CDR3aa: CASSLEAESGLAGEDTQYF
CDR3nt: TGTGCCAGCAGCTTAGAGGCTGAGTCGGGACTAGCGGGGGAAGATACGCAGTATTTT

abundance: once
j_gene: TRBJ2-5
d_gene: TRBD2
v_gene: TRBV6-5
CDR3aa: CASSQREGQETQYF
CDR3nt: TGTGCCAGCAGCCAACGGGAGGGCCAAGAGACCCAGTACTTC

abundance: .
j_gene: TRBJ1-4
d_gene: TRBD1
v_gene: TRBV5-1
CDR3aa: CASSLSGGEKLFF
CDR3nt: TGCGCCAGCAGCTTATCAGGGGGTGAAAAACTGTTTTTT

abundance: .
j_gene: TRBJ2-1
d_gene: TRBD2
v_gene: TRBV6-6
CDR3aa: CASSYTGEGRNEQFF
CDR3nt: TGTGCCAGCAGTTACACCGGGGAGGGCAGAAATGAGCAGTTCTTC

abundance: .
j_gene: TRBJ1-1
d_gene: TRBD1
v_gene: TRBV10-3
CDR3aa: CATRSQGLNTEAFF
CDR3nt: TGTGCCACCAGATCACAGGGGTTAAACACTGAAGCTTTCTTT

abundance: .
j_gene: TRBJ2-7
d_gene: .
v_gene: TRBV28
CDR3aa: CASRAGRGPSYEQYF
CDR3nt: TGTGCCAGCAGGGCCGGGAGGGGGCCCTCCTACGAGCAGTACTTC

abundance: .
j_gene: TRBJ2-1
d_gene: .
v_gene: TRBV20-1
CDR3aa: CSASVREYTYNEQFF
CDR3nt: TGCAGTGCTAGTGTTCGGGAGTACACCTACAATGAGCAGTTCTTC

abundance: .
j_gene: TRBJ2-1
d_gene: .
v_gene: TRBV30
CDR3aa: CAWSRDSRPNEQFF
CDR3nt: TGTGCCTGGTCACGGGACTCAAGACCCAATGAGCAGTTCTTC

abundance: .
j_gene: TRBJ1-2
d_gene: .
v_gene: TRBV6-4
CDR3aa: CASSGGGANYGYTF
CDR3nt: TGTGCCAGCAGCGGGGGGGGCGCCAACTATGGCTACACCTTC

abundance: .
j_gene: TRBJ2-2
d_gene: TRBD1
v_gene: TRBV5-1
CDR3aa: CASSFSGTGNTGELFF
CDR3nt: TGCGCCAGCAGCTTCTCCGGGACAGGGAACACCGGGGAGCTGTTTTTT

abundance: .
j_gene: TRBJ1-1
d_gene: TRBD1
v_gene: TRBV3-1/TRBV3-2
CDR3aa: CASSTRQGDTEAFF
CDR3nt: TGTGCCAGCAGCACGCGACAGGGAGACACTGAAGCTTTCTTT

abundance: .
j_gene: TRBJ1-5
d_gene: TRBD1
v_gene: TRBV7-3
CDR3aa: CASHRQGCNQPQHF
CDR3nt: TGTGCCAGCCACCGACAGGGATGCAATCAGCCCCAGCATTTT

abundance: .
j_gene: TRBJ2-5
d_gene: .
v_gene: TRBV5-4
CDR3aa: CASNLRGAETQYF
CDR3nt: TGTGCCAGCAACTTGAGGGGTGCGGAGACCCAGTACTTC

abundance: .
j_gene: TRBJ2-4
d_gene: .
v_gene: TRBV11-2
CDR3aa: CASSATPGQPKNIQYF
CDR3nt: TGTGCCAGCAGCGCCACCCCGGGACAACCTAAAAACATTCAGTACTTC

abundance: .
j_gene: TRBJ2-5
d_gene: .
v_gene: TRBV7-8
CDR3aa: CASSLSFQETQYF
CDR3nt: TGTGCCAGCAGCTTATCTTTCCAAGAGACCCAGTACTTC

abundance: .
j_gene: TRBJ2-1
d_gene: TRBD2
v_gene: TRBV9
CDR3aa: CASSGALAGFYNEQFF
CDR3nt: TGTGCCAGCAGCGGGGCACTAGCGGGTTTCTACAATGAGCAGTTCTTC

abundance: .
j_gene: TRBJ2-5
d_gene: TRBD1
v_gene: TRBV30
CDR3aa: CAWSSGTGPQETQYF
CDR3nt: TGTGCCTGGAGTTCCGGGACAGGGCCCCAAGAGACCCAGTACTTC

abundance: few
j_gene: TRBJ1-5
d_gene: .
v_gene: TRBV19
CDR3aa: CASSSRTAQEPQHF
CDR3nt: TGTGCCAGTAGTAGCCGGACAGCTCAGGAGCCCCAGCATTTT

abundance: .
j_gene: TRBJ1-2
d_gene: TRBD1
v_gene: TRBV2
CDR3aa: CASSQGAPGYTF
CDR3nt: TGTGCCAGCAGTCAGGGGGCGCCTGGCTACACCTTC

abundance: once
j_gene: TRBJ1-1
d_gene: .
v_gene: TRBV7-3
CDR3aa: CASSLEFGGAPTEAFF
CDR3nt: TGTGCCAGCAGCTTGGAATTTGGGGGGGCGCCCACTGAAGCTTTCTTT

abundance: .
j_gene: TRBJ2-7
d_gene: TRBD2
v_gene: TRBV5-8
CDR3aa: CASSLGGLAYEQYF
CDR3nt: TGTGCCAGCAGCTTGGGGGGACTAGCCTACGAGCAGTACTTC

abundance: .
j_gene: TRBJ2-7
d_gene: .
v_gene: TRBV7-8
CDR3aa: CASSSDSSYEQYF
CDR3nt: TGTGCCAGCAGCTCGGACAGCTCCTACGAGCAGTACTTC

abundance: .
j_gene: TRBJ1-3
d_gene: .
v_gene: TRBV2
CDR3aa: CASNPGLSGNTIYF
CDR3nt: TGTGCCAGCAATCCGGGACTCTCTGGAAACACCATATATTTT

abundance: .
j_gene: TRBJ1-6
d_gene: .
v_gene: TRBV3-1/TRBV3-2
CDR3aa: CASSQGVSLSQAPLHF
CDR3nt: TGTGCCAGCAGCCAAGGGGTATCCCTGAGCCAGGCGCCCCTCCACTTT

abundance: .
j_gene: TRBJ1-2
d_gene: .
v_gene: TRBV5-1
CDR3aa: CASSFTTGNYGYTF
CDR3nt: TGCGCCAGCAGCTTTACAACAGGGAACTATGGCTACACCTTC

abundance: .
j_gene: TRBJ1-4
d_gene: TRBD1
v_gene: TRBV18
CDR3aa: CASGDRGGEKLFF
CDR3nt: TGTGCCTCCGGGGACAGGGGAGGTGAAAAACTGTTTTTT

abundance: .
j_gene: TRBJ2-7
d_gene: .
v_gene: TRBV28
CDR3aa: CASSISYEQYF
CDR3nt: TGTGCCAGCAGTATCAGCTACGAGCAGTACTTC

abundance: .
j_gene: TRBJ2-1
d_gene: TRBD1
v_gene: TRBV3-1/TRBV3-2
CDR3aa: CASSQAAGGAENEQFF
CDR3nt: TGTGCCAGCAGCCAAGCGGCAGGGGGCGCGGAAAATGAGCAGTTCTTC